The 18 T cell receptor beta chains presented below share a single source sample, sequenced in a study of blood T cell repertoires in COVID-19. The assay was immunoSEQ multiplex PCR, and TCRdb's table has in-frame clones only and misses some. The data hold just over 90,000 clones, with 85% to 90% observed a single time. The specimen sequenced was peripheral blood. The receptors were sampled from a human donor with active COVID-19. The donor label of this sample is uncertain.

The chain is built from TRBV13 and TRBJ2-3, with TRBD2 matching over 14 bases. The CDR3 has 16 amino acids. After removal of 3 bases from V and 4 bases from J, the junction contained 3 bases not matched to a gene. The germline V gene encodes CDR1 PRHDT and CDR2 FYEKMQ (reference sequence). CDR3 bases: TGTGCCAGCAGCTTGTTGACTAGCGGGGGGGCAGATACGCAGTATTTT. Protein: CASSLLTSGGADTQYF.

The chain couples TRBV19 to TRBJ1-6; D remains unclear. This CDR3 has 15 amino acids. From germline, CDR1 is LNHDA and CDR2 SQIVND (reference sequence). Trimming took off 3 bases at V and 0 bases at J, with 6 bases between the two ends. CDR3 in DNA: TGTGCCAGTAGTATTGCGAGCTCCTATAATTCACCCCTCCACTTT. Protein: CASSIASSYNSPLHF.

The genes are TRBV19 and TRBJ1-5; 8 bases are a match to TRBD1. Germline CDR1 and CDR2: LNHDA and SQIVND (reference sequence). The CDR3 spans 12 residues. V lost 9 bases and J lost 11; bases outside the gene matches: 9. The CDR3 loop reads CASSNRGGAQHF. The CDR3 nucleotides are TGTGCCAGCTCGAACAGGGGGGGGGCCCAGCATTTT.

This chain connects TRBV5-8 to TRBJ2-7, with 7 bases matching TRBD1. The CDR3 loop spans 14 amino acids. V dropped 1 base and J dropped 3; count of bases not matched to a gene: 4. Germline CDR1 reads SGHTS; CDR2 reads YDEGEE. The CDR3 bases are TGTGCCAGCAGCTTGATAGGGGGCTTCTACGAGCAGTACTTC. Amino acids: CASSLIGGFYEQYF.

The chain couples TRBV6-5 to TRBJ1-2; D remains ambiguous. The V gene's germline CDR1 is MNHEY and CDR2 SVGAGI. CDR3 length equals 15 residues. V lost 0 bases, J lost 8 bases, and 16 bases lay in between. The CDR3 DNA sequence: TGTGCCAGCAGTTACTCGAGTCCCTCAGGCGTCGGCTACACCTTC. Translation gives CASSYSSPSGVGYTF.

The chain is built from TRBV5-4 and TRBJ2-5, with 8 bases fitting TRBD1. The CDR3 is 15 amino acids. The J segment lost 5 bases and the V segment lost 1 base, leaving 7 bases of the junction unmatched. CDR1 and CDR2 from the germline V gene are SGHNT and YYREEE (reference sequence). This CDR3 is CASSLRDRRIETQYF. CDR3 nucleotide sequence: TGTGCCAGCAGCTTGAGGGACAGGAGGATCGAGACCCAGTACTTC.

The chain uses TRBV6-2 or TRBV6-3 and TRBJ2-7, with unresolved D. The CDR3 is 14 amino acids. Germline values: CDR1 MNHEY, CDR2 SVGEGT. V lost 2 bases, J lost 3 bases, and 11 bases lay in between. The CDR3 DNA is TGTGCCAGCAGTTACGGTCCAGGAAGCTACGAGCAGTACTTC. Protein product: CASSYGPGSYEQYF.

This chain connects TRBV7-7 to TRBJ2-5; a possible D gene is TRBD2 (6 bases). The CDR3 has 16 residues. Germline CDR1 SSHAT, CDR2 FNYEAQ (reference sequence). Trimming took off 5 bases at V and 5 bases at J, with 21 bases between the two ends. CDR3 DNA: TGTGCCAGCAGCACCAGCATCAGGGTGGCGGGGGAGACCCAGTACTTC. It specifies CASSTSIRVAGETQYF.

The CDR3 region is CTPPGLAGDTQYF. CDR3 nucleotide sequence: TGCACCCCACCGGGACTAGCGGGGGATACGCAGTATTTT. The rearrangement uses TRBV29-1 and TRBJ2-3; 13 bases fit TRBD2. This CDR3 region has 13 residues. In germline, CDR1 is SQVTM, CDR2 ANQGSEA.

As to this clone: One end of the junction does not line up with germline, which may come from a read error. The gene calls are TRBV2 and TRBJ2-1; a weak D match, TRBD1 (6 bases). CDR1 is SNHLY, CDR2 FYNNEI, per germline. The CDR3 totals 15 residues. The CDR3 nucleotides read TGTGCCAGCAGGGAAGAACAGGGTCGATACAATGAGCAGTTCTTC. The encoded protein is CASREEQGRYNEQFF. The full variable domain, in which reference TRBV2 and TRBJ2-1 provide the parts outside the CDR3, is EPEVTQTPSHQVTQMGQEVILRCVPISNHLYFYWYRQILGQKVEFLVSFYNNEISEKSEIFDDQFSVERPDGSNFTLKIRSTKLEDSAMYFCASREEQGRYNEQFFGPGTRLTVL.

The J gene is TRBJ1-5, the V gene TRBV6-5; no clear D gene. Trimming removed 6 bases at V and 7 bases at J, with 19 bases between. The CDR3 has 15 amino acids. Germline loops: CDR1 MNHEY, CDR2 SVGAGI. Written as DNA, the CDR3 is TGTGCCAGCAGCGTTACACGGAGGGAAGGGCAGCCCCAGCATTTT. Translation: CASSVTRREGQPQHF.

The rearrangement uses TRBV28 and TRBJ1-4; a weak D match, TRBD1 (5 bases). This CDR3 has 14 amino acids. The ends were cut back, 3 bases at V and 3 bases at J, with 8 bases in the middle. Germline lookup yields CDR1 MDHEN and CDR2 SYDVKM. CDR3 amino acids: CASSLGGANEKLFF. The CDR3 coding sequence is TGTGCCAGCAGTTTGGGGGGGGCTAATGAAAAACTGTTTTTT.

In its sample, this clone was seen once. The chain combines TRBV6-5 with TRBJ2-7, with a weak D call TRBD1 (5 bases). CDR3 length equals 15 residues. With 1 base removed from V and 3 bases from J, the gap between germline ends came to 13 bases. Germline CDR1 is MNHEY and CDR2 is SVGAGI. The CDR3 region has the DNA TGTGCCAGCAGTTACTTGATGGCAGGGTTCTACGAGCAGTACTTC. Translation gives CASSYLMAGFYEQYF.

This clone has only a few counts. The rearrangement joins TRBV4-2 to TRBJ2-7; 7 nucleotides agree with TRBD2. In germline, CDR1 is LGHNA, CDR2 YNFKEQ. V gave up 4 bases and J gave up 7 bases; unmatched junction bases: 1. This CDR3 is 11 amino acids long. The CDR3 spells CASSRGGEQYF. CDR3 DNA: TGTGCCAGCAGCCGCGGGGGAGAGCAGTACTTC.

The chain employs TRBV6-2 or TRBV6-3 and TRBJ2-7; 8 positions agree with TRBD2. Germline V CDR1 and CDR2: MNHEY, SVGEGT. The J segment lost 5 bases and the V segment lost 2 bases, leaving 5 bases of the junction unmatched. The CDR3 loop spans 14 amino acids. The CDR3 here is CASSYGTSGHEQYF. The CDR3 coding sequence is TGTGCCAGCAGTTACGGGACTAGTGGCCACGAGCAGTACTTC.

The chain recombines TRBV7-2 with TRBJ2-1, with 8 bases lining up with TRBD1. The CDR3 length is 13 residues. Germline lookup yields CDR1 SGHTA and CDR2 FQGNSA. V lost 4 bases, J lost 7 bases, and 3 bases stayed unmatched. The CDR3 is CASSSRTGNEQFF. The CDR3 coding sequence is TGTGCCAGCAGCTCTCGGACAGGGAATGAGCAGTTCTTC.

This clone has only a few counts. The chain uses TRBV19 and TRBJ1-2; TRBD1 might be the D (5 bases). The CDR3 totals 15 residues. The V end lost 0 bases, the J end lost 2 bases, and 10 bases lay between the germline ends. The germline V gene encodes CDR1 LNHDA and CDR2 SQIVND (reference sequence). The CDR3 nucleotides read TGTGCCAGTAGTATAGAGACAGAAGAGAACTATGGCTACACCTTC. Its protein is CASSIETEENYGYTF.

The gene calls are TRBV6-5 and TRBJ2-5, with D perhaps matching TRBD1 (6 bases). This CDR3 has 14 amino acids. The V and J ends lost 0 bases and 4 bases respectively, with 9 bases between them. Germline V gene sequence: CDR1 MNHEY, CDR2 SVGAGI. CDR3 DNA sequence: TGTGCCAGCAGTTACTCAGGACAGCGAGAGACCCAGTACTTC. Amino acid sequence: CASSYSGQRETQYF.